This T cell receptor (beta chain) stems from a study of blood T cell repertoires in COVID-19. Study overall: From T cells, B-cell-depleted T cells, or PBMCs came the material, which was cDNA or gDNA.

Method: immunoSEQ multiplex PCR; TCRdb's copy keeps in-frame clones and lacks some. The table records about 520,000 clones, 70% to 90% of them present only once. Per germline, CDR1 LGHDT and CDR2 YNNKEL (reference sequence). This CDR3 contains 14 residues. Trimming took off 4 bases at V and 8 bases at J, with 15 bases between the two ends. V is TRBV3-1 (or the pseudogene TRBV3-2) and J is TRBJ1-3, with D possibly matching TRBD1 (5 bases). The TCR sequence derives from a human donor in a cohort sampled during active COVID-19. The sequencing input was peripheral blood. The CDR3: CASSLGQGTDTIYF. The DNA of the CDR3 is TGTGCCAGCAGCCTAGGGCAGGGTACGGACACCATATATTTT.